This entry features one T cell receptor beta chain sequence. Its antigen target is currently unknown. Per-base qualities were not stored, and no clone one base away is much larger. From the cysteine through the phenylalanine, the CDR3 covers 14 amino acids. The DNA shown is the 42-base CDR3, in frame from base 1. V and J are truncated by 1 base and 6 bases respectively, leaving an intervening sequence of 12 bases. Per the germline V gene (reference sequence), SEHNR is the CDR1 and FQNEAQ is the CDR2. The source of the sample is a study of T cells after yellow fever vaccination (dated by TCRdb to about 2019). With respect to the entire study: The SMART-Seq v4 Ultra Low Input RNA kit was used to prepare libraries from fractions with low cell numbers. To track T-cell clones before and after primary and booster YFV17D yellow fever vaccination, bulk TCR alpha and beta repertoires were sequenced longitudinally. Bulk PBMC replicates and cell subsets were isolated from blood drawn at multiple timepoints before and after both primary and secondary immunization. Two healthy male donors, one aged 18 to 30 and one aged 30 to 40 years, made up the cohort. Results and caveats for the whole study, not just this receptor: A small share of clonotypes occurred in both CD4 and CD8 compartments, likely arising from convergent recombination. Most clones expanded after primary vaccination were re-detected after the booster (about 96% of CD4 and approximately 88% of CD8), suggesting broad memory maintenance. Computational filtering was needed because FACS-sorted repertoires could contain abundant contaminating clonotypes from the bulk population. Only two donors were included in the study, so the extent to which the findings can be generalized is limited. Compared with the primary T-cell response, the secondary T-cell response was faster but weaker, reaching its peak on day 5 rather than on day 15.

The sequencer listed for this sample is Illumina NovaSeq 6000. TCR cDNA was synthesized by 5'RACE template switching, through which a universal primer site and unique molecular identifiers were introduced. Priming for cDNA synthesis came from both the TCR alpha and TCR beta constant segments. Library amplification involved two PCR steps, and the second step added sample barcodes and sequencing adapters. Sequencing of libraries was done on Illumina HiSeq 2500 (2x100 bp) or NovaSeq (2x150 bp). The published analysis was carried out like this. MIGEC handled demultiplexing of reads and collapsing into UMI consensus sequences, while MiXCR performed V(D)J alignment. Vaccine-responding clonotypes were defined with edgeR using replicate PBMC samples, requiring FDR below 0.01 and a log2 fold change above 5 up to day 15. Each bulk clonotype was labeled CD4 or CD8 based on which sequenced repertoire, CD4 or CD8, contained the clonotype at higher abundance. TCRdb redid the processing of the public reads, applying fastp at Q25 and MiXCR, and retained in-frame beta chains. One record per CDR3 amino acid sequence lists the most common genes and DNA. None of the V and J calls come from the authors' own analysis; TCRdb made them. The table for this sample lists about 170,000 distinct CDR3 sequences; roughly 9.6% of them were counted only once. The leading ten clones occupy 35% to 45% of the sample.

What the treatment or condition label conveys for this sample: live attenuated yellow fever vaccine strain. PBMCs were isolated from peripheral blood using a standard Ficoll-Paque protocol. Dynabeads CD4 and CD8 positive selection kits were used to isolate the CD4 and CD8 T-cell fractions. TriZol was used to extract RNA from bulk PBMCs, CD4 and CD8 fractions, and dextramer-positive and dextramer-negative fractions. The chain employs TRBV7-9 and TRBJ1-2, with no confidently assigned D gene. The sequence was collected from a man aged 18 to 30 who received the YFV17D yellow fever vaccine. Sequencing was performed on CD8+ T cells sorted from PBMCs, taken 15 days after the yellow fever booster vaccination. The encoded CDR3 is CASSLVPLVDGYTF. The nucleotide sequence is TGTGCCAGCAGCTTAGTTCCTCTTGTTGATGGCTACACCTTC.